These 27 T cell receptor beta chains originate from one sample sequenced in a study of blood T cell repertoires in COVID-19. Profiled with immunoSEQ multiplex PCR; TCRdb holds only in-frame clones, not every one. The sample yields fewer than 350,000 clones, 85% seen once. The sequenced material came from PBMCs or T cells enriched from blood (not recorded which). Every receptor here comes from a woman between 25 and 40 years old who had been exposed to COVID-19.

The chain has TRBV28 and TRBJ2-3, with TRBD1 matching over 7 bases. V was pared by 3 bases and J by 0 bases, with 9 bases of the junction left unmatched. Germline values: CDR1 MDHEN, CDR2 SYDVKM. The length of the CDR3 is 17 residues. The chain's CDR3 is CASSFIAGGDSTDTQYF. CDR3 DNA sequence: TGTGCCAGCAGTTTTATCGCAGGGGGAGATAGCACAGATACGCAGTATTTT.

The gene calls are TRBV10-3 and TRBJ2-3, with 11 positions matching TRBD2. This CDR3 has 17 residues. With V trimmed by 3 bases and J by 0 bases, 5 bases remained unmatched. From germline, CDR1 is ENHRY and CDR2 SYGVKD. The CDR3, as DNA: TGTGCCATCAGTGACCCAACTAGCGGGGGTAGCACAGATACGCAGTATTTT. Amino acid sequence: CAISDPTSGGSTDTQYF.

This chain joins TRBV30 and TRBJ2-3; TRBD2 matches at 12 bases. Trimming removed 4 bases from V and 1 base from J; junction bases left unmatched: 3. The CDR3 has 15 residues. CDR1 is GTSNPN, CDR2 SVGIG, per germline (reference sequence). The CDR3 protein is CAWTSGRAGTDTQYF. The CDR3 DNA sequence: TGTGCCTGGACTAGCGGGAGGGCCGGCACAGATACGCAGTATTTT. Drawing the rest from reference TRBV30 and TRBJ2-3, the complete variable domain is SQTIHQWPATLVQPVGSPLSLECTVEGTSNPNLYWYRQAAGRGLQLLFYSVGIGQISSEVPQNLSASRPQDRQFILSSKKLLLSDSGFYLCAWTSGRAGTDTQYFGPGTRLTVL.

The chain links TRBV6-5 to TRBJ1-4; no definite D call. The CDR3 consists of 13 residues. CDR1 is MNHEY, CDR2 SVGAGI, per germline. Deletions cut 6 bases from V and 4 bases from J, with 9 bases between. The CDR3 loop reads CASRVTGNEKLFF. As DNA, the CDR3 is TGTGCCAGCAGAGTTACCGGTAATGAAAAACTGTTTTTT.

This chain connects TRBV5-8 to TRBJ1-5; TRBD1 agrees at 12 bases. Trimming removed 0 bases from V and 7 bases from J; junction bases left unmatched: 5. Germline V gives CDR1 SGHTS, CDR2 YDEGEE. This CDR3 spans 16 amino acids. CDR3 protein: CASSLAGQGAGQPQHF. CDR3 in DNA: TGTGCCAGCAGCTTGGCGGGACAGGGGGCCGGGCAGCCCCAGCATTTT.

The chain employs TRBV5-6 and TRBJ1-4; no clear D. The germline CDR1 and CDR2 sequences are SGHDT and YYEEEE. V gave up 0 bases and J gave up 7 bases, with 4 bases separating them. The CDR3 is made up of 12 amino acids. In DNA form, the CDR3 reads TGTGCCAGCAGCTTGGACGGTGAAAAACTGTTTTTT. This encodes CASSLDGEKLFF.

The rearrangement joins TRBV6-5 to TRBJ2-7, with 11 positions matching TRBD1. The V gene end was trimmed by 2 bases and the J gene end by 2 bases; junction bases not matched to a gene: 2. The CDR3 sequence is 15 residues long. Germline values: CDR1 MNHEY, CDR2 SVGAGI. The CDR3: CASSYGQGATYEQYF. CDR3 coding DNA: TGTGCCAGCAGTTACGGACAGGGGGCTACCTACGAGCAGTACTTC.

The chain carries TRBV28 and TRBJ1-4, with D perhaps TRBD1 (5 bases). This CDR3 comprises 16 residues. V lost 3 bases, J lost 2 bases, and 13 bases lay in between. Germline CDR1 and CDR2: MDHEN and SYDVKM. The CDR3 here is CASSLDPGYTNEKLFF. CDR3 DNA sequence: TGTGCCAGCAGTTTGGATCCAGGGTACACTAATGAAAAACTGTTTTTT.

The CDR3 DNA reads as TGTGCCAGCAGCCAAGTGGGAGGAAACACTGAAGCTTTCTTT. It translates to CASSQVGGNTEAFF. V is TRBV4-2 and J is TRBJ1-1; D gene unclear. Deletions cut 1 base from V and 2 bases from J, with 8 bases between. The CDR3 consists of 14 residues. The germline V gene has CDR1 LGHNA and CDR2 YNFKEQ.

This chain connects TRBV11-2 to TRBJ1-1; D is perhaps TRBD1 (6 bases). Between the trimmed V and J ends, which lost 5 bases and 5 bases, there was a span of 15 bases. From germline, CDR1 is SGHAT and CDR2 FQNNGV. The CDR3 has 14 residues. In DNA, the CDR3 is TGTGCCAGCAGCACTAGGGGTCAGGGGACTGAAGCTTTCTTT. Encoded protein: CASSTRGQGTEAFF.

The chain combines TRBV2 with TRBJ1-5; 7 nucleotides align to TRBD1. With V trimmed by 6 bases and J by 3 bases, 5 bases remained unmatched. This CDR3 comprises 14 residues. CDR1 SNHLY and CDR2 FYNNEI come from the germline V gene. This CDR3 is CASSAGTVNQPQHF. The CDR3 nucleotides are TGTGCCAGCAGCGCCGGGACAGTCAATCAGCCCCAGCATTTT.

The J gene is TRBJ1-4, the V gene TRBV5-1; 9 nucleotides align to TRBD1. This CDR3 is 16 amino acids long. The V gene end was trimmed by 2 bases and the J gene end by 7 bases; junction bases not matched to a gene: 9. Germline V gene lookup returns CDR1 SGHRS and CDR2 YFSETQ. CDR3 sequence: CASSLLSTGGREKLFF. CDR3 nucleotides: TGCGCCAGCAGCTTACTATCGACAGGGGGGCGTGAAAAACTGTTTTTT.

The chain couples TRBV12-5 to TRBJ1-2; the D gene is possibly TRBD1 (6 bases). CDR1 is LGHNT, CDR2 FRNRAP, per germline. Between the trimmed V and J ends, which lost 2 bases and 0 bases, there was a span of 19 bases. CDR3 length equals 18 residues. The CDR3 DNA follows: TGTGCTAGTGGTTTGAACTTATCTGTGGGGACATCTAACTATGGCTACACCTTC. Amino acid sequence: CASGLNLSVGTSNYGYTF.

This clone came up once. The gene calls are TRBV21-1 and TRBJ2-2; the table gives TRBD1 as D, unverified against the DNA. TRBV21-1 is shown as a pseudogene. The CDR3 is 14 residues long. The CDR3 DNA reads TGTGCCAGCAGCAAAGAAGGGGACACCGGGGAGCTGTTTTTT. Translating gives CASSKEGDTGELFF.

V and J are TRBV19 and TRBJ1-3, with 9 bases matching TRBD1. The CDR3 totals 18 residues. From germline, CDR1 is LNHDA and CDR2 SQIVND (reference sequence). V trimming: 5 bases; J trimming: 4 bases; junction bases outside the gene matches: 15. The CDR3 protein is CASSSHQRGQGPGNTIYF. The CDR3 bases are TGTGCCAGTAGTTCTCACCAGCGAGGACAGGGGCCCGGAAACACCATATATTTT.

The genes are TRBV2 and TRBJ2-5; the D is unclear. CDR1 and CDR2 (germline): SNHLY, FYNNEI. The CDR3 runs 14 residues. Trimming took off 5 bases at V and 4 bases at J, with 14 bases between the two ends. The CDR3 sequence is CASSQESQTETQYF. The CDR3, as DNA: TGTGCCAGCAGTCAGGAATCGCAGACAGAGACCCAGTACTTC.

CDR3 coding DNA: TGTGCCAGCAGGGAACACAGGGGGCCTCTCACCGGGGAGCTGTTTTTT. Translated, it gives CASREHRGPLTGELFF. The rearrangement links TRBV6-1 to TRBJ2-2; 9 bases agree with TRBD1. J gave up 4 bases and V 6 bases, and 9 bases lay outside the gene matches. This CDR3 spans 16 amino acids. The germline gives CDR1 MNHNS, CDR2 SASEGT.

The CDR3 loop reads CASSPRDSAYEQYF. CDR3 nucleotides: TGTGCCAGTAGTCCGAGGGACTCAGCCTACGAGCAGTACTTC. The chain has TRBV19 and TRBJ2-7; TRBD2 is a possible D gene (6 bases). V was shortened by 5 bases and J by 2 bases, with 13 bases between the two germline ends. The CDR3 is 14 amino acids. Per the germline V gene, CDR1 is LNHDA and CDR2 is SQIVND (reference sequence). Complete variable domain (other parts from reference TRBV19 and TRBJ2-7): DGGITQSPKYLFRKEGQNVTLSCEQNLNHDAMYWYRQDPGQGLRLIYYSQIVNDFQKGDIAEGYSVSREKKESFPLTVTSAQKNPTAFYLCASSPRDSAYEQYFGPGTRLTVT.

On this clone: This CDR3 is also generated by other DNA sequences in the sample. CDR3 sequence reads: CATSGRGGTEAFF. CDR3 DNA: TGTGCCACCAGTGGCCGCGGGGGGACTGAAGCTTTCTTT. The genes are TRBV24-1 and TRBJ1-1, with D possibly being TRBD1 (5 bases). CDR3 size: 13 residues. The V gene lost 5 bases and the J gene lost 5 bases, with 11 bases spanning the gap. The germline V gene has CDR1 KGHDR and CDR2 SFDVKD.

J is TRBJ1-5 and V is TRBV30, with TRBD1 as a possible D gene (6 bases). CDR1 GTSNPN and CDR2 SVGIG come from the germline V gene (reference sequence). CDR3 size: 12 residues. Trimming took 3 bases from V and 5 from J, leaving 8 bases between them. CDR3 residues: CAWSRGYQPQHF. The CDR3 DNA reads as TGTGCCTGGAGCAGGGGATATCAGCCCCAGCATTTT. Full variable domain (remainder filled in from reference TRBV30 and TRBJ1-5): SQTIHQWPATLVQPVGSPLSLECTVEGTSNPNLYWYRQAAGRGLQLLFYSVGIGQISSEVPQNLSASRPQDRQFILSSKKLLLSDSGFYLCAWSRGYQPQHFGDGTRLSIL.

The chain combines TRBV5-1 with TRBJ2-2; 10 bases line up with TRBD1. V lost 3 bases and J lost 3; bases outside the gene matches: 5. The germline CDR1 and CDR2 sequences are SGHRS and YFSETQ. CDR3 size: 16 residues. The CDR3 protein is CASSWRTGGDTGELFF. In nucleotides, the CDR3 is TGCGCCAGCAGCTGGAGGACAGGGGGAGACACCGGGGAGCTGTTTTTT.

V usage is TRBV12-3 or TRBV12-4 and J usage is TRBJ1-2; unclear D gene. The CDR3 totals 13 residues. V lost 1 base to trimming and J lost 2 bases, with 5 bases between them. The CDR3 nucleotides read TGTGCCAGCAGTTTAGGACACAACTATGGCTACACCTTC. It specifies CASSLGHNYGYTF.

The chain joins TRBV25-1 to TRBJ2-2, with TRBD1 as a possible D gene (6 bases). Germline V CDR1 and CDR2: MGHDK, SYGVNS. The CDR3 runs to 14 residues. V dropped 10 bases and J dropped 1 base, with 13 bases sitting between them. CDR3 region: CATQGRGNTGELFF. The CDR3 DNA sequence: TGTGCCACCCAGGGCAGGGGGAACACCGGGGAGCTGTTTTTT.

The chain combines TRBV27 with TRBJ2-1, with a weak D call TRBD1 (6 bases). CDR1 and CDR2 from the germline V gene are MNHEY and SMNVEV (reference sequence). Deletions cut 7 bases from V and 0 bases from J, with 13 bases between. CDR3 length: 15 amino acids. The CDR3 here is CASIGQPSSYNEQFF. CDR3 in DNA: TGTGCCAGCATAGGACAGCCGAGCTCCTACAATGAGCAGTTCTTC.

This clone appeared a few times. The chain has TRBV6-5 and TRBJ2-7; D possibly corresponds to TRBD1 (6 bases). The CDR3 consists of 14 residues. Trimming took 6 bases from V and 0 from J, leaving 12 bases between them. The germline V gene has CDR1 MNHEY and CDR2 SVGAGI. The DNA for the CDR3 is TGTGCCAGCAGAAGACAGGTTAGCTCCTACGAGCAGTACTTC. It yields the protein CASRRQVSSYEQYF.

V usage is TRBV28 and J usage is TRBJ1-5, with TRBD1 matching 7 bases. J was trimmed by 4 bases and V by 3 bases; bases with no gene match: 9. Germline CDR1 and CDR2: MDHEN and SYDVKM. This CDR3 is 16 amino acids long. The CDR3 loop reads CASSLHSGQINQPQHF. The DNA for the CDR3 is TGTGCCAGCAGTTTGCACTCGGGACAGATAAATCAGCCCCAGCATTTT. The variable domain in full, completed from reference TRBV28 and TRBJ1-5, reads DVKVTQSSRYLVKRTGEKVFLECVQDMDHENMFWYRQDPGLGLRLIYFSYDVKMKEKGDIPEGYSVSREKKERFSLILESASTNQTSMYLCASSLHSGQINQPQHFGDGTRLSIL.

The genes are TRBV5-5 and TRBJ1-1; TRBD1 agrees at 11 bases. Unmatched junction bases numbered 7, after V lost 2 bases and J lost 1 base. From germline, CDR1 is SGHKS and CDR2 YYEKEE (reference sequence). This CDR3 contains 17 residues. The CDR3 region is CASSLDPGQGENTEAFF. In DNA, the CDR3 is TGTGCCAGCAGCTTAGATCCGGGACAGGGGGAGAACACTGAAGCTTTCTTT.